What follows is one T cell receptor (beta chain) and its context. Its antigen is still unknown. Sequenced material consisted of expressed TCRB transcripts (all of the isolated RNA was reverse transcribed). Assay: immunoSEQ multiplex PCR; the TCRdb copy retains only in-frame clones and omits some. The profile covers about half a million clones, with approximately 31% appearing a single time and 0.06% to 0.07% taken by the ten largest. This record comes from a study of beta chain features in type 1 diabetes. A CD45RO/CCR7/CD25/CD127/CD95/CD27 panel sorted naive, central memory, regulatory and stem cell-like memory CD4+ cells. All sorted populations exceeded 95% purity. Whole-study results and caveats: For patients and controls alike, PCR might favor shorter templates to the same degree.

The V and J ends lost 5 bases and 0 bases, in that order; junction bases with no gene match: 6. The germline V gene encodes CDR1 MNHEY and CDR2 SMNVEV (reference sequence). This CDR3 contains 16 residues. The sequenced sample was naive CD4+ T cells from blood. V and J are TRBV27 and TRBJ2-7; 11 positions match TRBD2. This TCR was sampled from a man in his late teens or twenties in good health. The CDR3 loop is CASSLHSGRASYEQYF. The CDR3 bases are TGTGCCAGCAGTCTACATAGCGGGAGGGCCTCCTACGAGCAGTACTTC.